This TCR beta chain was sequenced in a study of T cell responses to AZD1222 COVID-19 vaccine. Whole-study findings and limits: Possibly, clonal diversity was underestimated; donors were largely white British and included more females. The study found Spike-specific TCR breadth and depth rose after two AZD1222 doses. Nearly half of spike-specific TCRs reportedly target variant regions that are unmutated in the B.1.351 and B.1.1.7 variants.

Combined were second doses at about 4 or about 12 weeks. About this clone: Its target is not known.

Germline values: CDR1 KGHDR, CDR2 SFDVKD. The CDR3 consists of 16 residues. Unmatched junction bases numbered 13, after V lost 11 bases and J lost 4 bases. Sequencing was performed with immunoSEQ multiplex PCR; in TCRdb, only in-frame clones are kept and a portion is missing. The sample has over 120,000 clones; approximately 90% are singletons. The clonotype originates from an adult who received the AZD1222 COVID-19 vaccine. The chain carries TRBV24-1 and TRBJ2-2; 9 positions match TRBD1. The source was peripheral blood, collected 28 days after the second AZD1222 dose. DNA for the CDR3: TGTGCCATCAACCCCTTGGGGGACAGGGCCACCGGGGAGCTGTTTTTT. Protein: CAINPLGDRATGELFF.